The 4 T cell receptor beta chains in this list originate from one sample, sequenced in a study of cytomegalovirus exposure and HLA in healthy donors. Primers: 60 Vbeta forward and 13 Jbeta reverse. Assay used: immunoSEQ multiplex PCR; TCRdb lists only in-frame clones, some missing. The sample gives fewer than 140,000 clones, approximately 85% of which show up once; roughly 1.5% is in the top ten. The sequenced sample was PBMCs. These receptors were obtained from a man aged 50 or older in good health and CMV-seronegative.

V is TRBV19 and J is TRBJ1-5; maybe TRBD1 (5 bases). V lost 5 bases and J lost 9, with 17 bases in between. This CDR3 is built from 14 residues. In germline, CDR1 is LNHDA, CDR2 SQIVND (reference sequence). The CDR3 spells CASSRRTDQGPQHF. The CDR3 coding sequence is TGTGCCAGTAGTCGCAGAACGGATCAGGGGCCCCAGCATTTT.

The chain employs TRBV5-6 and TRBJ1-1; the D gene is possibly TRBD1 (6 bases). This CDR3 is built from 15 residues. Germline CDR1 and CDR2: SGHDT and YYEEEE. V lost 1 base to trimming and J lost 7 bases, with 17 bases between them. In DNA, the CDR3 is TGTGCCAGCAGCTTGCAGGGGTCGGTTTTCAGTGAAGCTTTCTTT. Encoded protein: CASSLQGSVFSEAFF.

The chain links TRBV5-5 to TRBJ2-7; D may be TRBD2 (6 bases). V lost 3 bases, J lost 0 bases, and 19 bases lay in between. Germline V gives CDR1 SGHKS, CDR2 YYEKEE (reference sequence). This CDR3 is 17 amino acids long. CDR3 sequence (DNA): TGTGCCAGCAGCTGGAGGGGACCGGGACGGACCTCCTACGAGCAGTACGTC. Translation: CASSWRGPGRTSYEQYV.

The chain uses TRBV7-2 and TRBJ1-5, with TRBD1 identical over 7 bases. CDR1 and CDR2 from the germline V gene are SGHTA and FQGNSA. V shed 9 bases and J 11 bases; nucleotides not matched to a gene: 13. The CDR3 contains 13 residues. CDR3 in DNA: TGTGCCAGTCGGAGGGACAGAGTAGGCGCCCAGCATTTT. Translated: CASRRDRVGAQHF.